This T cell receptor (beta chain) was identified during a study of blood T cell repertoires in COVID-19. Study context: PBMCs, B-cell-depleted T cells, or T cells were the source of the cDNA or gDNA that made up the material.

V was shortened by 4 bases and J by 3 bases, with 13 bases between the two germline ends. This CDR3 has 14 residues. Germline loops: CDR1 SGHRS, CDR2 YFSETQ. Authors' data handling: Estimated nucleated cell counts came from reference gene primer amplification. Only in-frame clones appear in the TCRdb table, and some are missing; sequencing was by immunoSEQ multiplex PCR. The V and J calls and clone size come from that table; D and trimming were worked out from the DNA. The table has around 200,000 clones, about 86% seen once. The sequence derives from a man between 65 and 79 years old with active or convalescent COVID-19. This chain joins TRBV5-1 and TRBJ2-5; maybe TRBD1 (6 bases). The sequenced sample consisted of peripheral blood. The CDR3 loop is CASSEGHPKETQYF. The CDR3 nucleotides read TGCGCCAGCAGCGAGGGACACCCAAAAGAGACCCAGTACTTC.